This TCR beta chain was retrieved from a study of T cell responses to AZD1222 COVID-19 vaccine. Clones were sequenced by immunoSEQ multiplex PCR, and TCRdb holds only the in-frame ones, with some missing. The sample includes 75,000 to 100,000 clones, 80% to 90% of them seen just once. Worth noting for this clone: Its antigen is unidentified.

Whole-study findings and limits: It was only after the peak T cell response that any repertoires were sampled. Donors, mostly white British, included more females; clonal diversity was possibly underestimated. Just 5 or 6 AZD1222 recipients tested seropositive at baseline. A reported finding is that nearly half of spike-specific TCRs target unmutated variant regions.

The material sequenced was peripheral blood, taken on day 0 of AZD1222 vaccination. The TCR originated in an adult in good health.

The CDR3 region is CASSPTGLNTGELFF. The CDR3 bases are TGTGCCAGCTCACCAACGGGACTGAACACCGGGGAGCTGTTTTTT. The gene calls are TRBV18 and TRBJ2-2; tentatively, D is TRBD2 (6 bases). The V gene's germline CDR1 is KGHSH and CDR2 LQKENI. Between the trimmed V and J ends, which lost 2 bases and 1 base, there was a span of 8 bases. This CDR3 contains 15 residues.